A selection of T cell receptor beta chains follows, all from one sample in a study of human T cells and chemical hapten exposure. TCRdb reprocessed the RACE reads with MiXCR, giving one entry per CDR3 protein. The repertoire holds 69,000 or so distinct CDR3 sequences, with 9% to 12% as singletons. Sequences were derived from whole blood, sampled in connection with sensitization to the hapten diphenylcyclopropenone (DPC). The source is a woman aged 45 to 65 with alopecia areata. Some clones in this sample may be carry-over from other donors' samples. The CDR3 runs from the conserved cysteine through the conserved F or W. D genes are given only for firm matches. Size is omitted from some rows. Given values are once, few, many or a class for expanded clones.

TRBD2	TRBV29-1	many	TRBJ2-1	CSVGGPIAGSSYNEQFF	TGCAGCGTTGGGGGCCCCATAGCGGGGAGCTCCTACAATGAGCAGTTCTTC
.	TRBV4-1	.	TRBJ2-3	CAGSQLTRSDTQYF	TGCGCCGGCAGCCAACTCACTAGATCAGATACGCAGTATTTT
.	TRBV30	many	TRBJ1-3	CAWGAGESSGNTIYF	TGTGCCTGGGGGGCCGGGGAAAGTTCTGGAAACACCATATATTTT
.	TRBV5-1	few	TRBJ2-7	CASSLGLESNEQYF	TGCGCCAGCAGCTTGGGGCTAGAAAGTAACGAGCAGTACTTC
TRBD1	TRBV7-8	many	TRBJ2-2	CASSPSQGALAGELFF	TGTGCCAGCAGCCCATCACAGGGGGCGCTTGCCGGGGAGCTGTTTTTT
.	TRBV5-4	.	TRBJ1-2	CASSSDSSAYGYTF	TGTGCCAGCAGCTCCGACAGTTCTGCCTATGGCTACACCTTC
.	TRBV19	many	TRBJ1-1	CASSMGFGGNTEAFF	TGTGCCAGTAGTATGGGGTTTGGTGGGAACACTGAAGCTTTCTTT
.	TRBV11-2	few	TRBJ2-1	CASSHPGGPTIGRYEQFF	TGTGCCAGCAGTCACCCGGGCGGGCCGACTATCGGGAGATACGAGCAGTTCTTC
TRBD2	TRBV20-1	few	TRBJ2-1	CSALLAGPNEQFF	TGCAGTGCTTTACTAGCGGGACCGAATGAGCAGTTCTTC
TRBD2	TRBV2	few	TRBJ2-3	CASTIASGRADTQYF	TGTGCCAGCACCATAGCTAGCGGGCGGGCAGATACGCAGTATTTT
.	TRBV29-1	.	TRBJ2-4	CSVSWGGNIQYF	TGCAGCGTTAGTTGGGGAGGAAACATTCAGTACTTC
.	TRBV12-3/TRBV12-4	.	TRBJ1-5	CASSSIHSNQPQHF	TGTGCCAGCAGCTCCATCCATAGCAATCAGCCCCAGCATTTT
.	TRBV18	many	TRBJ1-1	CASSPLPAKNSPEAFF	TGTGCCAGCTCACCTTTACCGGCCAAGAATAGCCCTGAAGCTTTCTTT
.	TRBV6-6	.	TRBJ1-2	CASSYLPKDGYTF	TGTGCCAGCAGTTACCTTCCGAAGGATGGCTACACCTTC
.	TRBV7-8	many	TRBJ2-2	CASSLGRAEAGELFF	TGTGCCAGCAGCTTAGGGAGGGCGGAGGCCGGGGAGCTGTTTTTT
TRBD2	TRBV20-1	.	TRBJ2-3	CSAPGTSGIADTQYF	TGCAGTGCCCCTGGGACTAGCGGGATTGCAGATACGCAGTATTTT
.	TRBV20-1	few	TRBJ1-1	CSALDWNTEAFF	TGCAGTGCCCTAGACTGGAACACTGAAGCTTTCTTT
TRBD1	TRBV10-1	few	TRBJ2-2	CASSESGQGTGELFF	TGCGCCAGCAGTGAGTCAGGACAGGGGACCGGGGAGCTGTTTTTT
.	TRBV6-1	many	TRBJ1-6	CAISGPSTLNSPLHF	TGTGCCATCTCGGGACCTTCAACGTTGAATTCACCCCTCCACTTT
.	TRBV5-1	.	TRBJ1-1	CASSLEQGEAFF	TGCGCCAGCAGCTTGGAACAGGGCGAAGCTTTCTTT
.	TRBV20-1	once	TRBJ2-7	CSAIRGLTYEQYF	TGCAGTGCTATTAGAGGGCTTACCTACGAGCAGTACTTC
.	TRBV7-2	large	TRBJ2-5	CASSPPGRETQYF	TGTGCCAGCAGCCCACCCGGTCGGGAGACCCAGTACTTC
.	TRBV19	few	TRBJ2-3	CASKVGGADTQYF	TGTGCCAGTAAAGTTGGGGGCGCAGATACGCAGTATTTT
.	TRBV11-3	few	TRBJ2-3	CASSFSSVADTQYF	TGTGCCAGCAGCTTTTCTAGCGTGGCAGATACGCAGTATTTT
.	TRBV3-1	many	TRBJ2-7	CASSQGRDGWYEQYF	TGTGCCAGCAGCCAAGGAAGGGACGGCTGGTACGAGCAGTACTTC
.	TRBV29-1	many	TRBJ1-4	CSVTGRINEKLFF	TGCAGCGTCACGGGACGGATTAATGAAAAACTGTTTTTT
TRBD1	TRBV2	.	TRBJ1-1	CASSTGDYAEAFF	TGTGCCTCCTCGACAGGGGACTATGCTGAAGCTTTCTTT
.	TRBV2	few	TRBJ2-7	CASSESSLSYEQYF	TGTGCCAGCAGTGAATCCAGCCTCTCCTACGAGCAGTACTTC
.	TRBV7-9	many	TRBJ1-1	CASSSGSGPIEAFF	TGTGCCAGCAGCTCCGGCTCGGGGCCTATTGAAGCTTTCTTT
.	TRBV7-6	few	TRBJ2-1	CASSSRVIGEQFF	TGTGCCAGCAGCTCCCGAGTTATAGGTGAGCAGTTCTTC
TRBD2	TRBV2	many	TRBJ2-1	CASLQGGGRRNNEQFF	TGTGCCAGCTTACAAGGCGGCGGGAGAAGAAACAATGAGCAGTTCTTC
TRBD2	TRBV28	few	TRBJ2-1	CASSSGTSGSNEQFF	TGTGCCAGCAGTTCCGGGACTAGCGGGAGCAATGAGCAGTTCTTC
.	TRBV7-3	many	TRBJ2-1	CASSFSPAYNEQFF	TGTGCCAGCAGCTTTTCTCCAGCCTACAATGAGCAGTTCTTC
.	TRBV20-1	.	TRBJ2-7	CSAGSGAFSYEQYF	TGCAGTGCTGGCAGCGGAGCATTTTCCTACGAGCAGTACTTC
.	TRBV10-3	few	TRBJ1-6	CAISEVQFNSPLHF	TGTGCCATCAGTGAGGTCCAGTTTAATTCACCCCTCCACTTT
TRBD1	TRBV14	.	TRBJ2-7	CASSHLTQGSSYEQYF	TGTGCCAGCAGCCATCTAACACAGGGGAGCTCCTACGAGCAGTACTTC
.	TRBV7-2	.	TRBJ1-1	CASSFSVDTEAFF	TGTGCCAGCAGCTTTTCGGTAGACACTGAAGCTTTCTTT
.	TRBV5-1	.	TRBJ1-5	CASSPDTDQPQHF	TGCGCCAGCAGCCCTGACACTGATCAGCCCCAGCATTTT
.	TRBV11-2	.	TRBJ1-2	CASSSLTVYGYTF	TGTGCCAGCAGCTCCCTGACAGTTTATGGCTACACCTTC
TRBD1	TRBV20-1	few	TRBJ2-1	CSASRQGNSYNEQFF	TGCAGTGCTTCGAGACAGGGGAACTCCTACAATGAGCAGTTCTTC
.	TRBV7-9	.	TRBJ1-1	CASSSGVRNTEAFF	TGTGCCAGCAGCTCAGGGGTGAGGAACACTGAAGCTTTCTTT
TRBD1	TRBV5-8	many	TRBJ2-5	CASSLVGQGVAETQYF	TGTGCCAGCAGCTTGGTGGGACAGGGGGTCGCAGAGACCCAGTACTTC
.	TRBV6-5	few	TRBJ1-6	CASTFKSVGNSPLHF	TGTGCCAGCACCTTCAAGTCGGTTGGGAATTCACCCCTCCACTTT
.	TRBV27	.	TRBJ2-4	CASSFSRPGHKAKNIQYF	TGTGCCAGCAGTTTTTCGCGGCCGGGGCATAAGGCCAAAAACATTCAGTACTTC
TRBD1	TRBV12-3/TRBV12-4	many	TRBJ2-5	CASNRGLETQYF	TGTGCCAGTAACAGGGGGCTGGAGACCCAGTACTTC
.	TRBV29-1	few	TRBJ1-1	CSVSHTNTEAFF	TGCAGCGTTAGCCATACGAACACTGAAGCTTTCTTT
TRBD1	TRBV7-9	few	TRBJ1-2	CAGGDRFDYGYTF	TGTGCCGGCGGGGACAGGTTTGACTATGGCTACACCTTC
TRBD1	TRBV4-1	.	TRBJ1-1	CASSQRGQGAEAFF	TGCGCCAGCAGCCAACGAGGACAGGGAGCTGAAGCTTTCTTT
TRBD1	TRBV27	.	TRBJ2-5	CASSLSGQIETQYF	TGTGCCAGCAGTTTATCGGGACAGATCGAGACCCAGTACTTC
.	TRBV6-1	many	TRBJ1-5	CASSEGGVLGQPQHF	TGTGCCAGCAGTGAAGGGGGAGTTTTAGGTCAGCCCCAGCATTTT
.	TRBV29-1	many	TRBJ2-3	CSVEETDTQYF	TGCAGCGTTGAAGAGACAGATACGCAGTATTTT
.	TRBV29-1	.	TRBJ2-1	CSVDKTGNRYEQFF	TGCAGCGTTGATAAGACCGGGAATCGCTATGAGCAGTTCTTC
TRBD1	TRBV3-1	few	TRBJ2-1	CASSQGGTGGNEQFF	TGTGCCAGCAGCCAAGGTGGGACAGGGGGTAATGAGCAGTTCTTC
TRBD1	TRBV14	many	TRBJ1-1	CASSQVTGRSTEAFF	TGTGCCAGCAGCCAAGTGACAGGGAGGAGCACTGAAGCTTTCTTT
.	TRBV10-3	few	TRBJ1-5	CAISVQGDQPQHF	TGTGCCATCAGTGTCCAAGGGGATCAGCCCCAGCATTTT
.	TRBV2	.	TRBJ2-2	CASSEEGQGLTGELFF	TGTGCCAGCAGTGAAGAAGGTCAGGGTCTCACCGGGGAGCTGTTTTTT
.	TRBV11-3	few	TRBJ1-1	CASSQTGLNTEAFF	TGTGCCAGCAGCCAAACAGGGTTGAACACTGAAGCTTTCTTT
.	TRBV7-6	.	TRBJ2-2	CASSQQGDTGELFF	TGTGCCAGCAGCCAACAGGGCGACACCGGGGAGCTGTTTTTT